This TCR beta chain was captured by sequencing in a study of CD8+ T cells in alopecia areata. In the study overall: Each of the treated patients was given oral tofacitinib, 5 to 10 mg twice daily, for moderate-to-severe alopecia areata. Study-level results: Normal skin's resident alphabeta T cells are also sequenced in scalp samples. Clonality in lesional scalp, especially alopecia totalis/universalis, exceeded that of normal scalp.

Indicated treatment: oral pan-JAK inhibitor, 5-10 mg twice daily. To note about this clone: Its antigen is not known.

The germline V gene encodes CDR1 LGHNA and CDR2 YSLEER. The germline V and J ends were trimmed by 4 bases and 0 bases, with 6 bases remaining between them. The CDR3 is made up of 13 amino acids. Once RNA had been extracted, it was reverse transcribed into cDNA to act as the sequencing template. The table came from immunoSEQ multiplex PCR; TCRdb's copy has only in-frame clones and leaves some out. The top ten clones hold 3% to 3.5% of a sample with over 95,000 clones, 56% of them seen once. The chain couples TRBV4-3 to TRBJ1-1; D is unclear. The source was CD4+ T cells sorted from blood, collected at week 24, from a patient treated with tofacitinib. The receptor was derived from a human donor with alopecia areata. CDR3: CASSRVMNTEAFF. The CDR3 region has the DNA TGCGCCAGCAGCCGCGTTATGAACACTGAAGCTTTCTTT.